The 9 T cell receptor beta chains in this list originate from one sample, sequenced in a study of CD8 T cells in ankylosing spondylitis. The study's findings and limits: Ankylosing spondylitis blood seemed to carry a telltale TCR beta motif made of several highly homologous variants.

TCRdb called the 5' RACE reads again in MiXCR, with one record for every CDR3 protein. The table lists about 800,000 distinct CDR3 sequences, roughly 10% of them singletons. These receptors' antigens are unknown. The sample comprised blood, either unsorted or a sorted T cell fraction (not recorded which). The receptors derive from a male donor with ankylosing spondylitis.

This clonotype was detected only a few times. One end of the junction varies from germline; a read error may be responsible. The genes are TRBV7-2 and TRBJ1-6; maybe TRBD1 (6 bases). Germline CDR1 SGHTA, CDR2 FQGNSA. The CDR3 loop spans 13 amino acids. The CDR3 sequence: CASSLEVDSQSIF. CDR3 nucleotides: TGTGCCAGCAGCTTAGAGGTGGACAGCCAAAGTATCTTT.

This clonotype showed up just a few times. CDR3: CASSLQGPGTGELFF. CDR3 in DNA: TGTGCCAGCAGCTTACAAGGGCCGGGCACCGGGGAGCTGTTTTTT. The J gene is TRBJ2-2, the V gene TRBV7-2, with unresolved D. V lost 2 bases to trimming and J lost 4 bases, with 11 bases between them. CDR3 length: 15 amino acids. CDR1 is SGHTA and CDR2 is FQGNSA in the germline V gene.

Many counts were recorded for this clonotype. This sequence joins TRBV12-3 or TRBV12-4 and TRBJ1-1; D call uncertain. Between the trimmed V and J ends, which lost 3 bases and 1 base, there was a span of 9 bases. This CDR3 spans 14 amino acids. The CDR3 DNA follows: TGTGCCAGCAGTTTCAATGGGAGGAACACTGAAGCTTTCTTT. Protein product: CASSFNGRNTEAFF.

This clonotype was detected many times. V and J are TRBV7-2 and TRBJ1-2; D is uncertain. Trimming took 5 bases from V and 3 from J, leaving 10 bases between them. The CDR3 spans 13 residues. Germline CDR1 SGHTA, CDR2 FQGNSA. Here the CDR3 DNA reads TGTGCCAGCAGCCGCCGGGGTGACTATGGCTACACCTTC. It yields the protein CASSRRGDYGYTF.

In its sample, this clonotype was seen many times. The V and J genes are TRBV6-2 or TRBV6-3 and TRBJ2-3, with 7 bases fitting TRBD1. Germline lookup yields CDR1 MNHEY and CDR2 SVGEGT. J gave up 6 bases and V 6 bases, and 12 bases lay outside the gene matches. This CDR3 has 15 amino acids. The CDR3 DNA follows: TGTGCCAGCAGAAAACCCAGGGACAGTTTGGATACGCAGTATTTT. Its translation is CASRKPRDSLDTQYF.

V and J are TRBV15 and TRBJ2-2, with D maybe TRBD2 (5 bases). The CDR3 sequence is 17 residues long. Deletions cut 1 base from V and 4 bases from J, with 16 bases between. CDR1 and CDR2 from the germline V gene are LNHNV and YYDKDF (reference sequence). The DNA for the CDR3 is TGTGCCACCAGCAGAGGGGCGCGGGTTCGAACCACCGGGGAGCTGTTTTTT. Protein product: CATSRGARVRTTGELFF.

The gene calls are TRBV6-2 or TRBV6-3 and TRBJ2-7; 9 bases map to TRBD2. The V and J ends lost 6 bases and 0 bases, in that order; junction bases with no gene match: 3. This CDR3 contains 14 residues. Germline CDR1 reads MNHEY; CDR2 reads SVGEGT. The CDR3 region is CASRTSGRSYEQYF. DNA for the CDR3: TGTGCCAGCAGAACTAGCGGGCGCTCCTACGAGCAGTACTTC.

This clonotype showed up many times. This rearrangement joins TRBV27 to TRBJ1-1, with 8 bases aligning to TRBD1. Germline V gene sequence: CDR1 MNHEY, CDR2 SMNVEV (reference sequence). The CDR3 consists of 14 residues. J gave up 5 bases and V 5 bases, and 7 bases lay outside the gene matches. The CDR3 loop reads CASSLAGGRTEAFF. DNA of the CDR3: TGTGCCAGCAGTCTGGCAGGGGGCCGAACTGAAGCTTTCTTT.

This clonotype was detected ten times or more. The J gene is TRBJ2-5, the V gene TRBV20-1; a possible D gene is TRBD1 (6 bases). Germline CDR1 DFQATT, CDR2 SNEGSKA (reference sequence). Deletions cut 7 bases from V and 5 bases from J, with 17 bases between. This CDR3 spans 13 amino acids. The CDR3 sequence: CSVRYRVGETQYF. The DNA for the CDR3 is TGCAGTGTTCGGTACAGGGTCGGGGAGACCCAGTACTTC.